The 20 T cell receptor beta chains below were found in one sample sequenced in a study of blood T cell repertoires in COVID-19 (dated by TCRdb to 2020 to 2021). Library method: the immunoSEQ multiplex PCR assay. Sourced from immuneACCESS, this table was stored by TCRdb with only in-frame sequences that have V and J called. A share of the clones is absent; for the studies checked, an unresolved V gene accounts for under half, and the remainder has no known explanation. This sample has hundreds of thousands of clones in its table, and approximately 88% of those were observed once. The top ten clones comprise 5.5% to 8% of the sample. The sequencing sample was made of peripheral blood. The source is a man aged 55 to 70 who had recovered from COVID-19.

The CDR3 DNA reads TGTGCCAGTAGTATTCAGCAGGCTTCCGGGGAGCTGTTTTTT. Protein: CASSIQQASGELFF. V gene TRBV19 combines with J gene TRBJ2-2; D uncertain. CDR3 length: 14 amino acids. The germline V gene has CDR1 LNHDA and CDR2 SQIVND (reference sequence). With 3 bases removed from V and 6 bases from J, the gap between germline ends came to 11 bases.

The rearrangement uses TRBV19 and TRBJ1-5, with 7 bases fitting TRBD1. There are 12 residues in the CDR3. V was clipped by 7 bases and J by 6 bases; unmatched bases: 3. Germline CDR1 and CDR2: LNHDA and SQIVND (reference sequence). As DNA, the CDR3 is TGTGCCAGTACAGGGGGTTTTCAGCCCCAGCATTTT. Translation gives CASTGGFQPQHF.

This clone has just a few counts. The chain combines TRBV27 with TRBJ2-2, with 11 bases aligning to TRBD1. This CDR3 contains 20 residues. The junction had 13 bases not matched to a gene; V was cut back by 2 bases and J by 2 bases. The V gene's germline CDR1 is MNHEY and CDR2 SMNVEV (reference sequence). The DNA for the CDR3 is TGTGCCAGCAGTTTAGGCTGGACAGGGGGCTACGGGTCAAACACCGGGGAGCTGTTTTTT. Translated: CASSLGWTGGYGSNTGELFF.

The CDR3 DNA sequence: TGCGCCAGCAGCTCTCTTATCCCGGGGCAGGGGTCCTCTGGGGCCAACGTCCTGACTTTC. Translation: CASSSLIPGQGSSGANVLTF. The V and J genes are TRBV5-1 and TRBJ2-6; a weak D match, TRBD1 (6 bases). V lost 3 bases, J lost 0 bases, and 22 bases lay in between. This CDR3 has 20 residues. The germline gives CDR1 SGHRS, CDR2 YFSETQ. The complete variable domain, with remaining parts taken from reference TRBV5-1 and TRBJ2-6, reads KAGVTQTPRYLIKTRGQQVTLSCSPISGHRSVSWYQQTPGQGLQFLFEYFSETQRNKGNFPGRFSGRQFSNSRSEMNVSTLELGDSALYLCASSSLIPGQGSSGANVLTFGAGSRLTVL.

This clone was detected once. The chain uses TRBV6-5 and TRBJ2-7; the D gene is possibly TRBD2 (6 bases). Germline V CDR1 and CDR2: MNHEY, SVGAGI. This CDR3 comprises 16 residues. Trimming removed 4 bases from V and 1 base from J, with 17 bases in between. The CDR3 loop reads CASSSARGRLSYEQYF. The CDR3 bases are TGTGCCAGCAGTTCGGCTAGAGGGAGGCTATCCTACGAGCAGTACTTC.

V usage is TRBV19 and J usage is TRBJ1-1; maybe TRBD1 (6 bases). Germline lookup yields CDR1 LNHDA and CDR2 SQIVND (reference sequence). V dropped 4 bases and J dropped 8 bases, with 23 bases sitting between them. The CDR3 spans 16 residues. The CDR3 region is CASSRSPRGPGAEAFF. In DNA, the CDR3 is TGTGCCAGTAGTAGATCCCCCAGGGGACCCGGTGCCGAAGCTTTCTTT.

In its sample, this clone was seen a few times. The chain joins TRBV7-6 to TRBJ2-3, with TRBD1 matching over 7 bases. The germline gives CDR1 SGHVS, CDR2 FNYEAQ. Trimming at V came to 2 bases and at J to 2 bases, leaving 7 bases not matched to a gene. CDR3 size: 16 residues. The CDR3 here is CASSLRSTGVTDTQYF. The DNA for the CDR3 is TGTGCCAGCAGCTTAAGGTCTACAGGGGTCACAGATACGCAGTATTTT.

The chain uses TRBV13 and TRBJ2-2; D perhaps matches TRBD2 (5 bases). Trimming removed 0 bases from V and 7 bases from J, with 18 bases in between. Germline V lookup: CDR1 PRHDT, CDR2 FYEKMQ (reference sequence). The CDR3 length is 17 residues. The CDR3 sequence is CASSLGGVRALGGELFF. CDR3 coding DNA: TGTGCCAGCAGCTTAGGAGGAGTGAGGGCGCTGGGCGGGGAGCTGTTTTTT.

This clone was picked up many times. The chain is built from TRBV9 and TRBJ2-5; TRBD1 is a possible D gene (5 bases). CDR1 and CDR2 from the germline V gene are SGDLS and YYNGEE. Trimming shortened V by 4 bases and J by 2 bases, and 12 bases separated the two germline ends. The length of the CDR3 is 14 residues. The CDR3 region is CASSSQTAQETQYF. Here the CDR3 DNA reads TGTGCCAGCAGCTCTCAGACAGCTCAAGAGACCCAGTACTTC.

CDR3 nucleotide sequence: TGTGCCCCTATGTTAGCGGGCTCGCTAGTGGAGACCCAGTACTTC. It codes for CAPMLAGSLVETQYF. The chain employs TRBV24-1 and TRBJ2-5; 7 bases align to TRBD2. The ends lost 12 bases at V and 5 bases at J; junction bases unmatched: 17. CDR1 and CDR2 (germline): KGHDR, SFDVKD. The CDR3 sequence is 15 residues long.

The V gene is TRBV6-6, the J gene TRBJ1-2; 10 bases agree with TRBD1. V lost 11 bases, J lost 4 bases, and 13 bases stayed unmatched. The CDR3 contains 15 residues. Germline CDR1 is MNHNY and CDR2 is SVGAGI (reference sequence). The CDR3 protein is CAVRDRGGVTYGYTF. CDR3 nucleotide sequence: TGTGCCGTCCGGGACAGGGGAGGGGTGACCTATGGCTACACCTTC.

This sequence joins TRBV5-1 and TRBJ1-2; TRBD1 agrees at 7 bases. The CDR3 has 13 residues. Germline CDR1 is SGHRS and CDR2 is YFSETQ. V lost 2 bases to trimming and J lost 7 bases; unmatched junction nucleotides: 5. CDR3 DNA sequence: TGCGCCAGCAGCTTACAGGGGTTAGGTGGCTACACCTTC. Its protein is CASSLQGLGGYTF. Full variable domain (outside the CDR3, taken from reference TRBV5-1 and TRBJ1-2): KAGVTQTPRYLIKTRGQQVTLSCSPISGHRSVSWYQQTPGQGLQFLFEYFSETQRNKGNFPGRFSGRQFSNSRSEMNVSTLELGDSALYLCASSLQGLGGYTFGSGTRLTVV.

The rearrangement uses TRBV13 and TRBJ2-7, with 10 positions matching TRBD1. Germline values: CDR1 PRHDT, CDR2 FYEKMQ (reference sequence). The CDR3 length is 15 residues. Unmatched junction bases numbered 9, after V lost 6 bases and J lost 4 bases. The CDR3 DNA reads TGTGCCAGCAGACAGACCGGGACAGGGGTTTACGAGCAGTACTTC. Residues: CASRQTGTGVYEQYF.

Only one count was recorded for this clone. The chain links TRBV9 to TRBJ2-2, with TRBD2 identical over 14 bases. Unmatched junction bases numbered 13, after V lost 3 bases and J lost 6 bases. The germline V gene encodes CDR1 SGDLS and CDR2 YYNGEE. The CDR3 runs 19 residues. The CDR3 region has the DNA TGTGCCAGCAGCGCGGCCCCTGGGACTAGCGGGAGATCTGCCGGGGAGCTGTTTTTT. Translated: CASSAAPGTSGRSAGELFF. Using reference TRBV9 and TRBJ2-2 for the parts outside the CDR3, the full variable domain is DSGVTQTPKHLITATGQRVTLRCSPRSGDLSVYWYQQSLDQGLQFLIQYYNGEERAKGNILERFSAQQFPDLHSELNLSSLELGDSALYFCASSAAPGTSGRSAGELFFGEGSRLTVL.

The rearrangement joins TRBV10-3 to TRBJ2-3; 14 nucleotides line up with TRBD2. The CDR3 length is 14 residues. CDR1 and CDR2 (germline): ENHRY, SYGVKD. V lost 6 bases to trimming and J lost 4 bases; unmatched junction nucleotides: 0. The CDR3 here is CAIRTSGGADTQYF. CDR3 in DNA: TGTGCCATCAGGACTAGCGGGGGGGCAGATACGCAGTATTTT.

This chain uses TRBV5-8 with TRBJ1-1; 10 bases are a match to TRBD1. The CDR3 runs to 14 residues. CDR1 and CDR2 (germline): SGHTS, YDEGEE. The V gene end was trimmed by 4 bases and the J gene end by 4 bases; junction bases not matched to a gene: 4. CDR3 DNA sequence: TGTGCCAGCAGCCCGGGACAGGGGCGCACTGAAGCTTTCTTT. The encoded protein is CASSPGQGRTEAFF.

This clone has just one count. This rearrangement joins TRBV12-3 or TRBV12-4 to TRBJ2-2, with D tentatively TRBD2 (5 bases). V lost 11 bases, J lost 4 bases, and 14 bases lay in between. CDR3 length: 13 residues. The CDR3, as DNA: TGTGCCTCTAACGGGGTGGCCACCGGGGAGCTGTTTTTT. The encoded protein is CASNGVATGELFF.

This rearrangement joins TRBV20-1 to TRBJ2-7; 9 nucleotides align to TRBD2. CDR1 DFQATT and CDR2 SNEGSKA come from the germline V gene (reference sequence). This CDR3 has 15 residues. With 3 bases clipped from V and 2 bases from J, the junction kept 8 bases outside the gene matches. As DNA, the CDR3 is TGCAGTGCTAGTAGGGCGGCGGGAGGGCCCTACGAGCAGTACTTC. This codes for CSASRAAGGPYEQYF.

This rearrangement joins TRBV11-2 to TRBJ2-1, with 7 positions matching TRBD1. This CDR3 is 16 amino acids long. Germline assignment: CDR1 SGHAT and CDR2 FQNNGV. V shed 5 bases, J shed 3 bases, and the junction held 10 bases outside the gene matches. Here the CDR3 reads CASSPGPGQNYNEQFF. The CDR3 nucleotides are TGTGCCAGCAGCCCAGGACCGGGACAGAACTACAATGAGCAGTTCTTC.

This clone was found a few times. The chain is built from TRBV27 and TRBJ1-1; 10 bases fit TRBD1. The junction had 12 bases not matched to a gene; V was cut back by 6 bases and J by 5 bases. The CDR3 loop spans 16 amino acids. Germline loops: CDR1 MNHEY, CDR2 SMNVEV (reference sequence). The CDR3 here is CASRLHRDRGSTEAFF. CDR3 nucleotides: TGTGCCAGCAGGCTACACAGGGACAGGGGAAGTACTGAAGCTTTCTTT.